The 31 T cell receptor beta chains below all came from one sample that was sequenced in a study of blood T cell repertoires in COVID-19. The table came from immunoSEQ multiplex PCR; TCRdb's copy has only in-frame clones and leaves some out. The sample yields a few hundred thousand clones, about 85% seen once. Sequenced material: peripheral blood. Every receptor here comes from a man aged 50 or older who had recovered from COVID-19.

CDR3 DNA sequence: TGTGCCAGCACTGGGACTAGCGGCAGAACGTACCGTACGCAGTATTTT. Residues: CASTGTSGRTYRTQYF. The V and J genes are TRBV28 and TRBJ2-3; the match to TRBD2 covers 11 bases. This CDR3 region has 16 residues. Germline lookup yields CDR1 MDHEN and CDR2 SYDVKM. V was clipped by 7 bases and J by 8 bases; unmatched bases: 14.

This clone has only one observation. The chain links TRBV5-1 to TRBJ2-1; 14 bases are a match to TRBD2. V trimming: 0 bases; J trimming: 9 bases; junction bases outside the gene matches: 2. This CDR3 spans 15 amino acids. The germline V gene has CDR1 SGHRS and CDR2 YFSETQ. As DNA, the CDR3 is TGCGCCAGCAGCTTGGGACTAGCGGGAGGGGGTGAGCAGTTCTTC. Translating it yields CASSLGLAGGGEQFF.

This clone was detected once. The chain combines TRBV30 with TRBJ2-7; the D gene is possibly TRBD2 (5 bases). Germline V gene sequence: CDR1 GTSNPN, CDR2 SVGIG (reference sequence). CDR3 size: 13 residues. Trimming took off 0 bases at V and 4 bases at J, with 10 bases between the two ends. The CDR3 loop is CAWSVGVPYEQYF. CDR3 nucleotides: TGTGCCTGGAGTGTCGGGGTCCCTTACGAGCAGTACTTC. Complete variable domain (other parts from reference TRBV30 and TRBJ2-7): SQTIHQWPATLVQPVGSPLSLECTVEGTSNPNLYWYRQAAGRGLQLLFYSVGIGQISSEVPQNLSASRPQDRQFILSSKKLLLSDSGFYLCAWSVGVPYEQYFGPGTRLTVT.

The DNA for the CDR3 is TGTGCCTGGAGCAGGGTAGAGGGGGCAGTCTATGGCTACACCTTC. Protein: CAWSRVEGAVYGYTF. This sequence joins TRBV30 and TRBJ1-2, with 7 bases aligning to TRBD1. CDR1 is GTSNPN and CDR2 is SVGIG in the germline V gene (reference sequence). J gave up 4 bases and V 3 bases, and 11 bases lay outside the gene matches. There are 15 residues in the CDR3. Using reference TRBV30 and TRBJ1-2 for the parts outside the CDR3, the full variable domain is SQTIHQWPATLVQPVGSPLSLECTVEGTSNPNLYWYRQAAGRGLQLLFYSVGIGQISSEVPQNLSASRPQDRQFILSSKKLLLSDSGFYLCAWSRVEGAVYGYTFGSGTRLTVV.

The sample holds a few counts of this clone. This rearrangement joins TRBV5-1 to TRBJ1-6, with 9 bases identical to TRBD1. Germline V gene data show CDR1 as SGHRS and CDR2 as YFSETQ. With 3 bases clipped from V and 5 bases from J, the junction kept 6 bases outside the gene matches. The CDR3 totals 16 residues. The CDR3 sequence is CASSSKQGANNSPLHF. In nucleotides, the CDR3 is TGCGCCAGCAGCTCGAAACAGGGGGCGAATAATTCACCCCTCCACTTT.

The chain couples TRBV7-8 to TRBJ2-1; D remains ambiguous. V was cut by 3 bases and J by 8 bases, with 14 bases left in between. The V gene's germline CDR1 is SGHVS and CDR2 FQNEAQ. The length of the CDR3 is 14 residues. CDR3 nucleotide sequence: TGTGCCAGCAGCTTGCAGGCTTCGACGGATGAGCAGTTCTTC. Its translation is CASSLQASTDEQFF.

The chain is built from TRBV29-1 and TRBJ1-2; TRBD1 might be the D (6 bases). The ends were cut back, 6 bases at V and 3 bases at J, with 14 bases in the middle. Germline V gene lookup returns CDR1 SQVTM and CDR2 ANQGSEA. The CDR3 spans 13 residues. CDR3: CSVPGQGHYGYTF. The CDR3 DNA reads TGCAGCGTCCCAGGGCAGGGGCACTATGGCTACACCTTC.

CDR3 amino acids: CASIRLGQSNYGYTF. The CDR3 nucleotides are TGTGCCAGCATTCGTCTTGGACAATCTAACTATGGCTACACCTTC. The genes are TRBV28 and TRBJ1-2; possibly TRBD1 for D (5 bases). V shed 7 bases and J shed 0 bases, with 15 bases lying between them. The CDR3 is 15 residues long. Per the germline V gene, CDR1 is MDHEN and CDR2 is SYDVKM.

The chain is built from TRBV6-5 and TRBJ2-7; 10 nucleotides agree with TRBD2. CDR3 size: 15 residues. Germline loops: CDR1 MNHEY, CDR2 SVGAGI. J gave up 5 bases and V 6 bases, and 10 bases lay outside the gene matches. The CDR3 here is CASSRSPSGSHEQYF. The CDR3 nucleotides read TGTGCCAGCAGCCGCTCCCCTAGCGGGAGTCACGAGCAGTACTTC.

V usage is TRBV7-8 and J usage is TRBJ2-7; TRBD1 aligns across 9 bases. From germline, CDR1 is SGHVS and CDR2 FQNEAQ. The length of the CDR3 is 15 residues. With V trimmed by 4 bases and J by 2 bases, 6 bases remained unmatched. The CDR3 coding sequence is TGTGCCAGCAGCTCCTCCGGGACAGGGACCTACGAGCAGTACTTC. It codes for CASSSSGTGTYEQYF.

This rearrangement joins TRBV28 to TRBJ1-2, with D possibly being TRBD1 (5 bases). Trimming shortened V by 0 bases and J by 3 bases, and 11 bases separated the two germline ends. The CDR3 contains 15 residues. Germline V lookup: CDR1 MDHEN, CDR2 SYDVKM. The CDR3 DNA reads TGTGCCAGCAGTTTATGGGACAAGCCTTACTATGGCTACACCTTC. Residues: CASSLWDKPYYGYTF.

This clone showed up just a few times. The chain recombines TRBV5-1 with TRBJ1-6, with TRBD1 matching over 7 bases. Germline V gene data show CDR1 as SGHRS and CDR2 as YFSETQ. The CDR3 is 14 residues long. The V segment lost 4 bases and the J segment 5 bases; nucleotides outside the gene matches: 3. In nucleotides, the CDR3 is TGCGCCAGCAGCCCGACAGGGAATAATTCACCCCTCCACTTT. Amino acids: CASSPTGNNSPLHF. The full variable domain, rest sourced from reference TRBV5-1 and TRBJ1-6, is KAGVTQTPRYLIKTRGQQVTLSCSPISGHRSVSWYQQTPGQGLQFLFEYFSETQRNKGNFPGRFSGRQFSNSRSEMNVSTLELGDSALYLCASSPTGNNSPLHFGNGTRLTVT.

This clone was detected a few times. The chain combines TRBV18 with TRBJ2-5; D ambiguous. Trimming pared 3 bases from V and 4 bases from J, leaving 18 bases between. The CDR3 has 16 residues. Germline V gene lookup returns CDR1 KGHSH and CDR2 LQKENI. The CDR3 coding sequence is TGTGCCAGCTCACCCCTGAGTCCCTTTTCGGGAGAGACCCAGTACTTC. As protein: CASSPLSPFSGETQYF.

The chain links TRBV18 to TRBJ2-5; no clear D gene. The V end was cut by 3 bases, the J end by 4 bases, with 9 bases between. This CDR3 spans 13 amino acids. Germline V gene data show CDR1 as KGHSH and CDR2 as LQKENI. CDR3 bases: TGTGCCAGCTCACCTAACAGTGGAGAGACCCAGTACTTC. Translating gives CASSPNSGETQYF.

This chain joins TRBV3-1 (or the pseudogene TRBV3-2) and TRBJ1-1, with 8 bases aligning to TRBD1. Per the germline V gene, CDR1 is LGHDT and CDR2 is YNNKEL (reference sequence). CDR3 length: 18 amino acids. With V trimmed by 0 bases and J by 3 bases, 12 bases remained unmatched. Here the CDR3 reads CASSQDPRRGQGYTEAFF. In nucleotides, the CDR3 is TGTGCCAGCAGCCAAGATCCCCGCCGCGGACAGGGATACACTGAAGCTTTCTTT.

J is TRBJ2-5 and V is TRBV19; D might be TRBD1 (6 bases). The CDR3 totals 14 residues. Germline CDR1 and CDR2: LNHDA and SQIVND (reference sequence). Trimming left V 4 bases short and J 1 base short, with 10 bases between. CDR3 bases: TGTGCCAGTAGTAGGGACATCGTCCAAGAGACCCAGTACTTC. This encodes CASSRDIVQETQYF.

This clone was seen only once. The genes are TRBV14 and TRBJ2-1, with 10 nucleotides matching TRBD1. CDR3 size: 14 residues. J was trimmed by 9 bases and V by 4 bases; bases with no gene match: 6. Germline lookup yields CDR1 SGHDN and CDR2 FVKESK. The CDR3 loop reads CASSRRQGALEQFF. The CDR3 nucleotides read TGTGCCAGCAGCCGCAGACAGGGGGCGCTTGAGCAGTTCTTC.

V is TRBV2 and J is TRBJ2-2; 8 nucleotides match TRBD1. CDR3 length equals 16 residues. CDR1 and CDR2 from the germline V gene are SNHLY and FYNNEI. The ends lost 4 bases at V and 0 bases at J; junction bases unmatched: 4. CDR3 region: CASSVNRGTNTGELFF. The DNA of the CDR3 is TGTGCCAGCAGTGTAAACAGGGGGACGAACACCGGGGAGCTGTTTTTT.

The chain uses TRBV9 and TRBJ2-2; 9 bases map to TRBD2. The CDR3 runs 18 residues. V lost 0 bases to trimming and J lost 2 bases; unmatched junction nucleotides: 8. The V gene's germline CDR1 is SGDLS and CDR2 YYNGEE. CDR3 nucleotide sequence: TGTGCCAGCAGCGTAGGTGGCGGGAGGGCCGTTAACACCGGGGAGCTGTTTTTT. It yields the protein CASSVGGGRAVNTGELFF.

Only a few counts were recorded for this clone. The CDR3 spells CASSERGMIYNSPLHF. CDR3 nucleotide sequence: TGTGCCAGCAGTGAACGCGGGATGATCTATAATTCACCCCTCCACTTT. V usage is TRBV2 and J usage is TRBJ1-6, with no clear D. V lost 2 bases and J 3 bases, leaving 11 bases between the germline ends. The CDR3 contains 16 residues. Germline CDR1 is SNHLY and CDR2 is FYNNEI.

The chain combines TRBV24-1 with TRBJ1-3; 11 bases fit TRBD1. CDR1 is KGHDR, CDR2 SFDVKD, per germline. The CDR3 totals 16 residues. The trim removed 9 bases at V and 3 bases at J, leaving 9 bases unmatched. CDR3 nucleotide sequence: TGTGCCACCCACCCTCCGGGACAGGGGGTTGGAAACACCATATATTTT. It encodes CATHPPGQGVGNTIYF.

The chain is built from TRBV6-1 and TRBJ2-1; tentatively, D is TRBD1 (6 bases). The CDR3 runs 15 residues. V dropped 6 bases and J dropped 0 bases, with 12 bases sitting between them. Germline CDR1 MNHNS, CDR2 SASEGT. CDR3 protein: CASRPTGSSYNEQFF. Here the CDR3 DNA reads TGTGCCAGCAGACCCACAGGGAGCTCCTACAATGAGCAGTTCTTC.

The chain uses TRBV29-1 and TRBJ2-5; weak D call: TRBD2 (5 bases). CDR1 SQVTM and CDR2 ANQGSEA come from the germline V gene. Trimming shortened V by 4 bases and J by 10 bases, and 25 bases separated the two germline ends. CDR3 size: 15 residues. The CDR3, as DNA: TGCAGCGTTGGGAAAGATCACCAAGGACCGGAGGACCAGTACTTC. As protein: CSVGKDHQGPEDQYF.

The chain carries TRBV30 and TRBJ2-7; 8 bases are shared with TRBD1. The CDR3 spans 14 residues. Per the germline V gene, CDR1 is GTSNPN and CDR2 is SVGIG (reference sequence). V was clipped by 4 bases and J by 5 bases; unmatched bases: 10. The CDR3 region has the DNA TGTGCCTGGACAAAGAGGGCAGGGGGCAACGAGCAGTACTTC. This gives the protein CAWTKRAGGNEQYF.

CDR3 region: CATRQGTGGGNIQYF. In DNA, the CDR3 is TGTGCCACCAGACAAGGGACAGGGGGCGGAAACATTCAGTACTTC. The V call is TRBV6-6, the J call TRBJ2-4; 12 bases are a match to TRBD1. Germline trimming cut 10 bases from V and 6 bases from J; bases unmatched to any gene: 10. This CDR3 is 15 amino acids long. Per germline, CDR1 MNHNY and CDR2 SVGAGI (reference sequence).

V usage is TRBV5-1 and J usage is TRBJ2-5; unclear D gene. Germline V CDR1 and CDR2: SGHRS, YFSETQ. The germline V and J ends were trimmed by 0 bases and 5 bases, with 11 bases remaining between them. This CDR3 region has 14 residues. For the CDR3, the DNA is TGCGCCAGCAGCTTGGCAGTTGAGACTGAGACCCAGTACTTC. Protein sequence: CASSLAVETETQYF.

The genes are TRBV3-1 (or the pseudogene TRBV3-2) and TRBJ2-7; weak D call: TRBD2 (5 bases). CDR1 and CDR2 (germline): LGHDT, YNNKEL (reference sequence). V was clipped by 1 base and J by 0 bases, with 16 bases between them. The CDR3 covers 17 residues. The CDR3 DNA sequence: TGTGCCAGCAGCCAAGGAAATTGGTGGAGGCCCTCCTACGAGCAGTACTTC. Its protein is CASSQGNWWRPSYEQYF.

This CDR3 reads CASSLLADYEQYF. For the CDR3, the DNA is TGTGCCAGTAGTCTGCTAGCGGATTACGAGCAGTACTTC. The J gene is TRBJ2-7, the V gene TRBV19, with 7 bases that match TRBD2. The V segment lost 5 bases and the J segment 4 bases; nucleotides outside the gene matches: 5. CDR1 is LNHDA and CDR2 is SQIVND in the germline V gene (reference sequence). The CDR3 is 13 amino acids. The full variable domain, its missing parts supplied by reference TRBV19 and TRBJ2-7, is DGGITQSPKYLFRKEGQNVTLSCEQNLNHDAMYWYRQDPGQGLRLIYYSQIVNDFQKGDIAEGYSVSREKKESFPLTVTSAQKNPTAFYLCASSLLADYEQYFGPGTRLTVT.

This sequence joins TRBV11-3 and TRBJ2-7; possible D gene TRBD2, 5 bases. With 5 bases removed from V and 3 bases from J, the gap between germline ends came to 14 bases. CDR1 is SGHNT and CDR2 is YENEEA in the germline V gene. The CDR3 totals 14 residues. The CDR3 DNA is TGTGCCAGCAGCCTCGGAGGCCTAGGCTACGAGCAGTACTTC. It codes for CASSLGGLGYEQYF.

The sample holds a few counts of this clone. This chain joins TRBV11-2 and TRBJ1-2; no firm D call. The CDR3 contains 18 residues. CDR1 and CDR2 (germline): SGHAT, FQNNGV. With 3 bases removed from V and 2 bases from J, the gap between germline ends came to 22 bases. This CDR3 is CASSLRRGPIGGNYGYTF. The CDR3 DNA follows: TGTGCCAGCAGCTTGAGAAGAGGGCCGATAGGAGGGAACTATGGCTACACCTTC.

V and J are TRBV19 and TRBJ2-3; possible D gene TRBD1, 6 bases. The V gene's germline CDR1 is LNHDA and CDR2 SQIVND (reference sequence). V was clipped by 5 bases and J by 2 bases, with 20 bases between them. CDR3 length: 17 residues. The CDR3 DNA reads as TGTGCCAGTAGTTTCTCTAACAGGGCCCCCCCCACAGATACGCAGTATTTT. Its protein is CASSFSNRAPPTDTQYF.